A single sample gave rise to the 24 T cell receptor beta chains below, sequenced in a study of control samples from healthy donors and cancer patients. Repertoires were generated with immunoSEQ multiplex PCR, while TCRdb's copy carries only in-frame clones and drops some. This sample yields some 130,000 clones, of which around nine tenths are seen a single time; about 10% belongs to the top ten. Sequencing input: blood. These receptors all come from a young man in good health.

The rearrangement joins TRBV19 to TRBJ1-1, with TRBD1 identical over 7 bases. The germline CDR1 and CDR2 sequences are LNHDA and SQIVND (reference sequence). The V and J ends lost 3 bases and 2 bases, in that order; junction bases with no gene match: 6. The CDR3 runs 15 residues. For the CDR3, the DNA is TGTGCCAGTAGTATCCCCACAGGGGTCAACACTGAAGCTTTCTTT. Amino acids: CASSIPTGVNTEAFF.

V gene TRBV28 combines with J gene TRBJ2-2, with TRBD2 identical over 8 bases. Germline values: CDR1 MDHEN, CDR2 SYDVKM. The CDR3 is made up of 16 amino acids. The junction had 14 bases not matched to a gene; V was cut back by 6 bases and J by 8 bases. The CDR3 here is CASSPFAGGLVGELFF. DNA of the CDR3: TGTGCCAGCAGCCCCTTCGCGGGAGGTTTGGTTGGGGAGCTGTTTTTT.

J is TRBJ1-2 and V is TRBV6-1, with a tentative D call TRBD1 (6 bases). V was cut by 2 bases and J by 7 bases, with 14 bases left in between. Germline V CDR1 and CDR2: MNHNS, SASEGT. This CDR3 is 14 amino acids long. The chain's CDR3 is CASSERLQGIGYTF. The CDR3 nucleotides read TGTGCCAGCAGTGAAAGGCTACAGGGTATTGGCTACACCTTC.

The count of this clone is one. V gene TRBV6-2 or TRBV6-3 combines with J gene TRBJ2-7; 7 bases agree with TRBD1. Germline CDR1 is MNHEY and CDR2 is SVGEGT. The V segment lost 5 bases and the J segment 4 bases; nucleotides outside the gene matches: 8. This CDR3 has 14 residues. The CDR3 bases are TGTGCCAGCAGTGAGGCCGGCAGGGGGTACGAGCAGTACTTC. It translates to CASSEAGRGYEQYF.

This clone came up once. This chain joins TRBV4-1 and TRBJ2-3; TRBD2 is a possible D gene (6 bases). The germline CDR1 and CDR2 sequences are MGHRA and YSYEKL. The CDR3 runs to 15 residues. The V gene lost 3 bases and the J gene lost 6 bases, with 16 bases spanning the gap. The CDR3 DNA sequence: TGCGCCAGCAGCCAGGGTGGGGGGTTTGTGGATACGCAGTATTTT. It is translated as CASSQGGGFVDTQYF.

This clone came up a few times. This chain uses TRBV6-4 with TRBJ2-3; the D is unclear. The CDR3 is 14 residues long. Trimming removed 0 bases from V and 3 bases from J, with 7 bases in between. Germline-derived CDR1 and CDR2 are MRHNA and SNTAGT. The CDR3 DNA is TGTGCCAGCAGTGACTCGAGTGAGACAGATACGCAGTATTTT. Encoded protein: CASSDSSETDTQYF.

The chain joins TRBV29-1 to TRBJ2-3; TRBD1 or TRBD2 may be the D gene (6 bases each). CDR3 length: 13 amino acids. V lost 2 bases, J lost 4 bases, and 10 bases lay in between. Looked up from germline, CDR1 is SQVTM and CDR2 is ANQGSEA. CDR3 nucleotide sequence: TGCAGCGTTGAAACAGGGAGGTCAGATACGCAGTATTTT. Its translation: CSVETGRSDTQYF.

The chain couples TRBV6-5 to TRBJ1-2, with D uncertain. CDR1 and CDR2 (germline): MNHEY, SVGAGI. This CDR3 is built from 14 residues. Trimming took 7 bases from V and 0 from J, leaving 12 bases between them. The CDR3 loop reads CASTRAGANYGYTF. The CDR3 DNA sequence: TGTGCCAGCACGAGGGCTGGGGCTAACTATGGCTACACCTTC.

The CDR3 is CASSEPGLRHAEAFF. The CDR3 region has the DNA TGTGCCAGCAGCGAACCGGGTCTCAGGCATGCTGAAGCTTTCTTT. This sequence joins TRBV28 and TRBJ1-1; D is unclear. The V end was cut by 6 bases, the J end by 6 bases, with 20 bases between. Per germline, CDR1 MDHEN and CDR2 SYDVKM. The CDR3 spans 15 residues.

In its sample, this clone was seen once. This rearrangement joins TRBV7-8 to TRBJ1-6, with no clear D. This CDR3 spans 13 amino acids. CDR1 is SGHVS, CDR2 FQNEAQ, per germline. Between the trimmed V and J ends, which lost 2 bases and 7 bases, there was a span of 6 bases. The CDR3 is CASSLHGNSPLHF. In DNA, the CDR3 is TGTGCCAGCAGCTTACATGGGAATTCACCCCTCCACTTT.

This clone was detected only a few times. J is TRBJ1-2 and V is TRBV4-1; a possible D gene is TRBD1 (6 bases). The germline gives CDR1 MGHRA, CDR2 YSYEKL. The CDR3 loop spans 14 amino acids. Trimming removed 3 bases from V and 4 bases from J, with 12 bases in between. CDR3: CASSQDSFGYGYTF. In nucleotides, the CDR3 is TGCGCCAGCAGCCAGGACAGTTTCGGCTATGGCTACACCTTC.

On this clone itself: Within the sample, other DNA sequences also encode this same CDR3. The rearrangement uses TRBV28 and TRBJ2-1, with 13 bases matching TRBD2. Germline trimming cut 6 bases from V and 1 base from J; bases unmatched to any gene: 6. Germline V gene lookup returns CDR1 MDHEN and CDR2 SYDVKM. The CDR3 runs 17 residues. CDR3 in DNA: TGTGCCAGCAGATTTCCGGGACTAGCGGGATCCTACAATGAGCAGTTCTTC. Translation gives CASRFPGLAGSYNEQFF.

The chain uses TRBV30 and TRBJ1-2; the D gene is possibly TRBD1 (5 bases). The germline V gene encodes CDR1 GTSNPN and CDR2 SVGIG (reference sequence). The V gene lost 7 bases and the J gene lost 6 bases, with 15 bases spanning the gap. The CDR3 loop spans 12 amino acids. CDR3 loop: CALGPKENGYTF. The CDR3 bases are TGTGCCTTGGGACCCAAGGAGAATGGCTACACCTTC.

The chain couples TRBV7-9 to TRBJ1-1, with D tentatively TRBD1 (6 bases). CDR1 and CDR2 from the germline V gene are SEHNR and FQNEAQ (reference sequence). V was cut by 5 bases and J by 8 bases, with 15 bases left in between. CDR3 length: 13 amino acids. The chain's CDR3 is CASSALGGREAFF. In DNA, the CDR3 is TGTGCCAGCAGCGCCTTGGGGGGGCGCGAAGCTTTCTTT.

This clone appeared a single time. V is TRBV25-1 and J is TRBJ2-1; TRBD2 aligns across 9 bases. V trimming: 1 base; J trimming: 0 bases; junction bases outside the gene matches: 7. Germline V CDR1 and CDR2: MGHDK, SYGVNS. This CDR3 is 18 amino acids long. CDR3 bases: TGTGCCAGCAGTGAATCGGCTAGCGGGAAAGGCTCCTACAATGAGCAGTTCTTC. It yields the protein CASSESASGKGSYNEQFF.

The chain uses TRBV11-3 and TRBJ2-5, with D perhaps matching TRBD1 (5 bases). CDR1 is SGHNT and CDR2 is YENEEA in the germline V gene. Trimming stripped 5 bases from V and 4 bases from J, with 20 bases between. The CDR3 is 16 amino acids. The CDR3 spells CASSPTELSRGETQYF. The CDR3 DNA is TGTGCCAGCAGCCCCACGGAACTTTCAAGGGGAGAGACCCAGTACTTC.

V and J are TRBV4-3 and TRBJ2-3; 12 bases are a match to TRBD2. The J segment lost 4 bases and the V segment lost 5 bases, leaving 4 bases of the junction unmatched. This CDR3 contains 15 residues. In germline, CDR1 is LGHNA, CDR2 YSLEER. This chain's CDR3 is CASSTTSGSPDTQYF. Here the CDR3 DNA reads TGCGCCAGCAGCACGACTAGCGGGAGCCCAGATACGCAGTATTTT.

In DNA form, the CDR3 reads TGTGCCAGCAGTTCCAGGGTGGCAGAGACCCAGTACTTC. It encodes CASSSRVAETQYF. This sequence joins TRBV28 and TRBJ2-5; a weak D match, TRBD1 (5 bases). V was trimmed by 4 bases and J by 4 bases, leaving 10 bases between them. The CDR3 is 13 residues long. The germline V gene has CDR1 MDHEN and CDR2 SYDVKM. Looking up the rest from reference TRBV28 and TRBJ2-5 gives the full variable domain: DVKVTQSSRYLVKRTGEKVFLECVQDMDHENMFWYRQDPGLGLRLIYFSYDVKMKEKGDIPEGYSVSREKKERFSLILESASTNQTSMYLCASSSRVAETQYFGPGTRLLVL.

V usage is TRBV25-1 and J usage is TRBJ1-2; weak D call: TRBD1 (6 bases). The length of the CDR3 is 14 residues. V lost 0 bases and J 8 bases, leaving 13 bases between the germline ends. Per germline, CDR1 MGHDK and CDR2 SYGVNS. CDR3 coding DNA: TGTGCCAGCAGTGAATATGGGGGGGCGCCAGGCTACACCTTC. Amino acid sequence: CASSEYGGAPGYTF.

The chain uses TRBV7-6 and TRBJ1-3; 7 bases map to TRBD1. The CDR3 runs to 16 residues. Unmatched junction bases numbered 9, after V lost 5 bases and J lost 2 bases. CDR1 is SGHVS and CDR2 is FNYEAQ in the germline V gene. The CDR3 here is CASSRIQGVAGNTIYF. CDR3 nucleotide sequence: TGTGCCAGCAGCCGCATCCAGGGGGTCGCTGGAAACACCATATATTTT.

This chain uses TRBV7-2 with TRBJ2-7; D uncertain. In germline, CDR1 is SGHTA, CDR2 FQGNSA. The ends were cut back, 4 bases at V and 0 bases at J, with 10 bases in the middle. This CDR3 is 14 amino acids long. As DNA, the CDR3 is TGTGCCAGCAGCTCCATACAGAGCTCCTACGAGCAGTACTTC. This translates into CASSSIQSSYEQYF.

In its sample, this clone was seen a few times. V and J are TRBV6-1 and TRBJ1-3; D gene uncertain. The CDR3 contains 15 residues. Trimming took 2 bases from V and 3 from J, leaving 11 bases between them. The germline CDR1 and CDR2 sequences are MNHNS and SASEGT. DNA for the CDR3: TGTGCCAGCAGTGAACAGATGCCCGGTGGAAACACCATATATTTT. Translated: CASSEQMPGGNTIYF.

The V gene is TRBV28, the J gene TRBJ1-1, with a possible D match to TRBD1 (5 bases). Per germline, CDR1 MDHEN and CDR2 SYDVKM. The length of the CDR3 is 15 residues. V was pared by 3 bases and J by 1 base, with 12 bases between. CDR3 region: CASSFQARENTEAFF. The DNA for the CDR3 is TGTGCCAGCAGTTTTCAGGCCAGGGAGAACACTGAAGCTTTCTTT.

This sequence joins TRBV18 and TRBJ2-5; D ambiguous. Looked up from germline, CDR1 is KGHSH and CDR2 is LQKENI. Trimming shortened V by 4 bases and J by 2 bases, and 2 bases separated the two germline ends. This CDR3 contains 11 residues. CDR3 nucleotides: TGTGCCAGCTCACTTCAAGAGACCCAGTACTTC. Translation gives CASSLQETQYF.